Presented here are 27 T cell receptor beta chains from one specimen sequenced in a study of T cells in Graves' hyperthyroidism and ophthalmopathy. The TCR beta CDR3 regions underwent amplification using RNA transcripts as the source. An initial round of RT-PCR targeting the TCR CDR3 relied on the HTBI primer set. TCRdb redid the calling of the multiplex PCR reads with MiXCR, one entry per CDR3 protein. The sample lists roughly 290,000 distinct CDR3 sequences; roughly 15% were seen once. Sample: blood. The receptors were gathered from a woman in her thirties or forties with Graves' hyperthyroidism.

On this clonotype: A read error may explain this, as a much larger clone is one base away. This chain links TRBV11-2 with TRBJ2-1; D may be TRBD1 (6 bases). Germline V gene sequence: CDR1 SGHAT, CDR2 FQNNGV. The CDR3 is 14 residues long. The CDR3 loop is CASTRTDSYSEQFF. The CDR3 bases are TGTGCCAGCACCCGGACAGACTCCTACAGTGAGCAGTTCTTC.

Concerning this clonotype itself: Since a much larger clone is just one base distant, this may be a read error. The genes are TRBV7-9 and TRBJ1-2; D may be TRBD1 (6 bases). The CDR3 extends over 16 amino acids. Per the germline V gene, CDR1 is SEHNR and CDR2 is FQNEAQ (reference sequence). DNA of the CDR3: TGTGCCGGCAGCAGGAGTCAGGGGTTTGGGGACTCTGGCTACACCTTC. Its protein product is CAGSRSQGFGDSGYTF.

This clonotype has ten or more counts. The V and J genes are TRBV2 and TRBJ1-3; D is unresolved. This CDR3 has 12 residues. Trimming removed 7 bases from V and 8 bases from J, with 12 bases in between. Germline V gene lookup returns CDR1 SNHLY and CDR2 FYNNEI. The CDR3 DNA follows: TGTGCCAGCACGAGGGAGCGGGACACCATATATTTT. Protein sequence: CASTRERDTIYF. The variable domain in full, with the rest retrieved from reference TRBV2 and TRBJ1-3, is EPEVTQTPSHQVTQMGQEVILRCVPISNHLYFYWYRQILGQKVEFLVSFYNNEISEKSEIFDDQFSVERPDGSNFTLKIRSTKLEDSAMYFCASTRERDTIYFGEGSWLTVV.

This clonotype appeared many times. The chain links TRBV20-1 to TRBJ2-5, with D unresolved. V shed 6 bases and J shed 0 bases, with 8 bases lying between them. The CDR3 has 12 residues. Germline lookup yields CDR1 DFQATT and CDR2 SNEGSKA (reference sequence). The CDR3 nucleotides are TGCAGTGCCCACCAAGACCAAGAGACCCAGTACTTC. Protein product: CSAHQDQETQYF.

Ten or more counts support this clonotype. J is TRBJ2-5 and V is TRBV6-1; 7 nucleotides align to TRBD2. After removal of 6 bases from V and 9 bases from J, the junction contained 10 bases not matched to a gene. Germline CDR1 MNHNS, CDR2 SASEGT. CDR3 size: 13 residues. This chain's CDR3 is CASSYSGTPAQYF. Here the CDR3 DNA reads TGTGCCAGCAGCTACAGCGGGACCCCCGCCCAGTACTTC.

This clonotype has ten or more counts. The chain has TRBV7-6 and TRBJ1-2; D unresolved. CDR3 length: 13 residues. CDR1 and CDR2 (germline): SGHVS, FNYEAQ. Trimming pared 4 bases from V and 0 bases from J, leaving 6 bases between. In DNA, the CDR3 is TGTGCCAGCAGCTCCCGGACTAACTATGGCTACACCTTC. As protein: CASSSRTNYGYTF.

In this sample, this clonotype turned up many times. The chain combines TRBV5-5 with TRBJ1-2; 10 nucleotides agree with TRBD1. With V trimmed by 5 bases and J by 7 bases, 8 bases remained unmatched. Germline CDR1 is SGHKS and CDR2 is YYEKEE (reference sequence). The CDR3 is made up of 14 amino acids. CDR3: CASSRPGQGFGYTF. As DNA, the CDR3 is TGTGCCAGCAGTCGTCCGGGACAGGGGTTTGGCTACACCTTC.

In this sample, this clonotype turned up many times. The V call is TRBV12-3 or TRBV12-4, the J call TRBJ2-7; D remains unclear. Trimming pared 8 bases from V and 6 bases from J, leaving 14 bases between. The CDR3 runs 12 residues. The CDR3 sequence: CASSFGPSEQYF. The CDR3 DNA follows: TGTGCCAGCTCCTTCGGGCCCTCCGAGCAGTACTTC.

The sample holds many counts of this clonotype. The chain recombines TRBV2 with TRBJ1-1, with D unclear. The germline V gene encodes CDR1 SNHLY and CDR2 FYNNEI. The length of the CDR3 is 13 residues. Trimming stripped 8 bases from V and 1 base from J, with 11 bases between. Here the CDR3 reads CASFGLTNTEAFF. The CDR3 bases are TGTGCCAGCTTTGGACTGACGAACACTGAAGCTTTCTTT.

Details on this clonotype: A much larger clone sits a single nucleotide away, making a read error possible. The J gene is TRBJ2-5, the V gene TRBV19; 8 positions agree with TRBD1. This CDR3 has 13 residues. Trimming took 8 bases from V and 4 from J; bases not matched to a gene: 6. Germline V gives CDR1 LNHDA, CDR2 SQIVND (reference sequence). CDR3 sequence (DNA): TGTGCCAGTGGTTCGGACAGGGCAGAGACCCAGTACTTC. This gives the protein CASGSDRAETQYF.

This clonotype was counted ten times or more. The chain combines TRBV12-3 or TRBV12-4 with TRBJ1-2; D is undetermined. The CDR3 contains 13 residues. The V and J ends lost 0 bases and 7 bases respectively, with 9 bases between them. The CDR3 DNA is TGTGCCAGCAGTTTAGCGCTTTTGGCTGGCTACACCTTC. Protein sequence: CASSLALLAGYTF.

This clonotype showed up many times. An end of the junction differs from the germline gene, which may be a read error. CDR3 amino acids: CANSLDVRTSGASYNEQFF. The DNA for the CDR3 is TGTGCCAACAGTTTGGATGTTCGGACTAGCGGTGCCTCCTACAATGAGCAGTTCTTC. The J gene is TRBJ2-1, the V gene TRBV27; 10 bases match TRBD2. The germline V gene encodes CDR1 MNHEY and CDR2 SMNVEV (reference sequence). The CDR3 has 19 residues.

The genes are TRBV20-1 and TRBJ1-2; TRBD1 agrees at 10 bases. The CDR3 is 17 amino acids. The J segment lost 2 bases and the V segment lost 6 bases, leaving 15 bases of the junction unmatched. The germline V gene encodes CDR1 DFQATT and CDR2 SNEGSKA (reference sequence). Here the CDR3 reads CSADPDRGQKGNYGYTF. Written as DNA, the CDR3 is TGCAGTGCGGATCCCGACAGGGGGCAGAAAGGGAACTATGGCTACACCTTC.

This clonotype was observed a handful of times. The chain carries TRBV6-1 and TRBJ1-3, with TRBD1 matching 8 bases. The V gene's germline CDR1 is MNHNS and CDR2 SASEGT. The CDR3 consists of 15 residues. Trimming at V came to 7 bases and at J to 4 bases, leaving 9 bases not matched to a gene. The CDR3 region is CASMAGGYPGNTIYF. The CDR3 bases are TGTGCCAGCATGGCAGGGGGCTACCCAGGAAACACCATATATTTT.

The rearrangement links TRBV11-2 to TRBJ1-2; 7 bases match TRBD1. V was pared by 3 bases and J by 2 bases, with 6 bases of the junction left unmatched. The CDR3 loop spans 15 amino acids. Germline CDR1 reads SGHAT; CDR2 reads FQNNGV. CDR3 bases: TGTGCCAGCAGCTTCACGGCAGGGGGAAACTATGGCTACACCTTC. Encoded protein: CASSFTAGGNYGYTF.

Ten or more counts support this clonotype. The genes are TRBV27 and TRBJ1-1; 7 bases match TRBD1. There are 16 residues in the CDR3. CDR1 MNHEY and CDR2 SMNVEV come from the germline V gene (reference sequence). Unmatched junction bases numbered 8, after V lost 3 bases and J lost 1 base. The CDR3 reads CASSLIGGQRNTEAFF. The DNA for the CDR3 is TGTGCCAGCAGTTTGATCGGGGGACAGAGGAACACTGAAGCTTTCTTT.

This clonotype was counted many times. The chain combines TRBV2 with TRBJ1-5; no clear D gene. V lost 4 bases to trimming and J lost 2 bases, with 12 bases between them. This CDR3 is 15 amino acids long. From germline, CDR1 is SNHLY and CDR2 FYNNEI. CDR3 DNA: TGTGCCAGCAGTGTGTCTTCAGGAGGCAATCAGCCCCAGCATTTT. Protein sequence: CASSVSSGGNQPQHF.

The chain couples TRBV2 to TRBJ2-3; 7 nucleotides align to TRBD2. Germline loops: CDR1 SNHLY, CDR2 FYNNEI. The CDR3 has 17 amino acids. With 4 bases clipped from V and 1 base from J, the junction kept 11 bases outside the gene matches. CDR3 in DNA: TGTGCCAGCAGTGCCTTCGGTGGCCGGGAGGGCACAGATACGCAGTATTTT. It encodes CASSAFGGREGTDTQYF.

The genes are TRBV14 and TRBJ2-7, with 10 bases matching TRBD2. The length of the CDR3 is 15 residues. From germline, CDR1 is SGHDN and CDR2 FVKESK. The J segment lost 4 bases and the V segment lost 4 bases, leaving 7 bases of the junction unmatched. The CDR3 sequence: CASSPRTSGLYEQYF. CDR3 DNA sequence: TGTGCCAGCAGCCCGCGGACTAGCGGACTTTACGAGCAGTACTTC.

The sample holds many counts of this clonotype. The V and J genes are TRBV20-1 and TRBJ1-1; unclear D gene. Germline values: CDR1 DFQATT, CDR2 SNEGSKA (reference sequence). The CDR3 length is 11 residues. V lost 5 bases and J 7 bases, leaving 11 bases between the germline ends. The CDR3 coding sequence is TGCAGTGCTGAAGGTAGCTTTGAAGCTTTCTTT. Translated, it gives CSAEGSFEAFF.

This clonotype was seen repeatedly, ten times or more. The chain links TRBV19 to TRBJ2-1; possible D gene TRBD1, 5 bases. V was pared by 6 bases and J by 4 bases, with 22 bases between. Germline CDR1 LNHDA, CDR2 SQIVND (reference sequence). CDR3 length equals 17 residues. As DNA, the CDR3 is TGTGCCAGTAGAGACCATCTCGAGAAGGGGAATTACAATGAGCAGTTCTTC. This codes for CASRDHLEKGNYNEQFF.

About this clonotype itself: A read error may explain this, as a much larger clone is one base away. V usage is TRBV3-1 and J usage is TRBJ2-5; possibly TRBD2 for D (5 bases). This CDR3 comprises 15 residues. The V and J ends lost 0 bases and 5 bases respectively, with 13 bases between them. The V gene's germline CDR1 is LGHDT and CDR2 YNNKEL (reference sequence). CDR3: CASSQDWSSEETQYF. CDR3 DNA sequence: TGTGCCAGCAGCCAAGATTGGAGTAGCGAGGAGACCCAGTACTTC.

This clonotype was recorded many times. V gene TRBV27 combines with J gene TRBJ2-7; the D call may be TRBD1 or TRBD2 (5 bases each). The CDR3 covers 11 residues. Germline CDR1 reads MNHEY; CDR2 reads SMNVEV (reference sequence). Deletions cut 6 bases from V and 2 bases from J, with 5 bases between. CDR3 in amino acids: CASRGPYEQYF. CDR3 in DNA: TGTGCCAGCAGGGGACCCTACGAGCAGTACTTC.

This clonotype occurred a few times. The chain uses TRBV5-1 and TRBJ1-2; D uncertain. Germline CDR1 and CDR2: SGHRS and YFSETQ. V was cut by 5 bases and J by 8 bases, with 13 bases left in between. This CDR3 region has 12 residues. In DNA form, the CDR3 reads TGCGCCAGCAGTCCCCGGGTCCGGGGCTACACCTTC. This gives the protein CASSPRVRGYTF.

This clonotype came up many times. The CDR3 nucleotides are TGTGCCAGCAGTTTATCCGGGGGCCGGACTGAAGCTTTCTTT. This codes for CASSLSGGRTEAFF. V gene TRBV27 combines with J gene TRBJ1-1, with TRBD1 as a possible D gene (6 bases). The CDR3 spans 14 residues. CDR1 is MNHEY and CDR2 is SMNVEV in the germline V gene (reference sequence). The V gene lost 0 bases and the J gene lost 5 bases, with 10 bases spanning the gap.

The sample holds a few counts of this clonotype. A much larger clone lies a single base off, so this may be a read error. The chain is built from TRBV7-9 and TRBJ1-1; the match to TRBD1 covers 7 bases. Germline V CDR1 and CDR2: SEHNR, FQNEAQ (reference sequence). This CDR3 comprises 15 residues. CDR3 nucleotides: TGTGTCGTATTGGATCGGGACAGTGCACACACTGAAGCTTTCTTT. Its protein is CVVLDRDSAHTEAFF. Supplemented by reference TRBV7-9 and TRBJ1-1, the full variable domain reads DTGVSQNPRHKITKRGQNVTFRCDPISEHNRLYWYRQTLGQGPEFLTYFQNEAQLEKSRLLSDRFSAERPKGSFSTLEIQRTEQGDSAMYLCVVLDRDSAHTEAFFGQGTRLTVV.

In this sample, this clonotype turned up a few times. The gene calls are TRBV20-1 and TRBJ2-7, with 10 bases lining up with TRBD2. CDR3 length equals 15 residues. From germline, CDR1 is DFQATT and CDR2 SNEGSKA (reference sequence). V lost 5 bases and J lost 2; bases outside the gene matches: 9. In DNA form, the CDR3 reads TGCAGTGCTGGACGTGGGAGCGGGAGGGCCTACGAGCAGTACTTC. Protein: CSAGRGSGRAYEQYF.